This T cell receptor beta chain was obtained from a study of tumor and adjacent non-tumor tissue in lung cancer. Study-wide background: Patients comprised about eleven adenocarcinoma, a couple of squamous cell carcinoma and 1 small cell lung cancer.

Germline CDR1 is MNHEY and CDR2 is SVGAGI. V was pared by 10 bases and J by 6 bases, with 21 bases between. The length of the CDR3 is 15 residues. TCRbeta libraries were built with three rounds of nested PCR, modified from ARM-PCR. TCRdb ran MiXCR on the multiplex PCR reads and lists one entry per CDR3 protein. The sample contains 78,000 or so distinct CDR3 sequences, roughly 80% of which appear only once. This sample's RNA came from whole unsorted tissue. The gene calls are TRBV6-5 and TRBJ2-2; perhaps TRBD2 as D (7 bases). The sample comprised lung tumor tissue. The clonotype was recovered from a woman aged 50 to 60 with non-small cell lung cancer. DNA of the CDR3: TGTGCCAACCGAATGGGGGGGCCGTCGGCCGGGGAGCTGTTTTTT. Protein: CANRMGGPSAGELFF.